This T cell receptor beta chain was sequenced during a study of T cells after yellow fever vaccination (dated by TCRdb to between 2017 and 2020). General notes on the study: Libraries from fractions with low cell numbers were prepared with the SMART-Seq v4 Ultra Low Input RNA kit. Bulk PBMC replicates and cell subsets were isolated from blood drawn at multiple timepoints before and after both primary and secondary immunization. The cohort comprised two healthy male donors, one aged 18 to 29 and one aged 30 to 40 years. To follow T-cell clones before and after primary and booster YFV17D yellow fever vaccination, bulk TCR alpha and beta repertoires were sequenced over time.

Broad study findings and their caveats: The secondary T-cell response was weaker than the primary response but faster, peaking on day 5 instead of day 15. Most clones expanded after primary vaccination were re-detected after the booster (approximately 95% of CD4 and around 88% of CD8), suggesting broad memory maintenance. FACS-sorted repertoires could contain abundant contaminating clonotypes from the bulk population, so computational filtering was required. The study included only two donors, which limits how far the findings can be generalized. A small share of clonotypes occurred in both CD4 and CD8 compartments, likely arising from convergent recombination.

TCR cDNA was synthesized by 5'RACE template switching, through which a universal primer site and unique molecular identifiers were introduced. Priming for cDNA synthesis came from both the TCR alpha and TCR beta constant segments. Library amplification involved two PCR steps, and the second step added sample barcodes and sequencing adapters. Sequencing of libraries was done on Illumina HiSeq 2500 (2x100 bp) or NovaSeq (2x150 bp). On the authors' methods: Demultiplexing of reads and collapsing into UMI consensus sequences were performed with MIGEC, and V(D)J alignment was carried out with MiXCR. Clonotypes responding to the vaccine were identified with edgeR on replicate PBMC samples, with the criteria of FDR below 0.01 and a log2 fold change above 5 up to day 15. Bulk clonotypes were assigned CD4 or CD8 identity according to which sequenced CD4 or CD8 repertoire held them at higher abundance. TCRdb redid the processing of the public reads, applying fastp at Q25 and MiXCR, and retained in-frame beta chains. Every CDR3 protein is listed once, alongside the most common genes and DNA of its rows. The V and J calls here are based on TCRdb, not the publication. Here the sample has around 350,000 distinct CDR3 sequences; roughly 11% occur a single time. The ten largest clones add up to around 19% of the sample.

The meaning of the sample's treatment or condition label: live attenuated yellow fever vaccine strain. At every blood-draw timepoint, two biological replicates of bulk PBMCs were collected. A standard Ficoll-Paque protocol was used to isolate PBMCs from peripheral blood. TriZol was used to extract RNA from bulk PBMCs, from CD4 and CD8 fractions, and from dextramer-positive and dextramer-negative fractions. Concerning this clonotype itself: What antigen it recognizes has not been identified. No base qualities exist here, and no much larger clone lies one base off it.

Reading the germline V gene (reference sequence) gives CDR1 LNHNV and CDR2 YYDKDF. V is pared back by 2 bases and J by 3 bases, with 11 bases lying between the germline termini. The CDR3, from cysteine to phenylalanine, totals 15 residues. CDR3 DNA is the only sequence kept; it has 45 bases, read in frame from the first base. The sample in question was PBMCs, obtained on the day of the first yellow fever vaccination. Recombination linked TRBV15 to TRBJ1-5; the D gene remains uncertain. This sequence was found in a man aged 18 to 30 who received the YFV17D yellow fever vaccine. The CDR3 loop reads CATSRPDVDNQPQHF. Here is the DNA: TGTGCCACCAGCAGACCTGACGTGGACAATCAGCCCCAGCATTTT.